This TCR beta chain was recorded in a study of shared clonotypes between healthy human individuals. The V and J ends lost 4 bases and 5 bases respectively, with 14 bases between them. Germline V gene sequence: CDR1 SGHRS, CDR2 YFSETQ. The CDR3 is made up of 14 amino acids. Findings of the study overall: Non-shared clonotypes had lower generation probabilities than clonotypes shared by all four sorted-subset donors.

A deep-level run was used for the assay. Assay: immunoSEQ multiplex PCR; the TCRdb copy retains only in-frame clones and omits some. The table includes approximately 350,000 clones, under 80% detected once. Investigators divided CD4+ cells into CD45RA+ naive and CD45RA-negative memory subsets. Note on this clone: Antigen specificity is unknown.

This sequence joins TRBV5-1 and TRBJ2-3, with D possibly matching TRBD1 (6 bases). The sequence derives from a man aged 25 to 40 in good health. The sequenced sample consisted of memory CD4+ T cells sorted from blood. The sample's subset: CD45RA-negative fraction. CDR3 nucleotides: TGCGCCAGCAGCATAGGACAGCCCGGAGATACGCAGTATTTT. Its protein product is CASSIGQPGDTQYF.